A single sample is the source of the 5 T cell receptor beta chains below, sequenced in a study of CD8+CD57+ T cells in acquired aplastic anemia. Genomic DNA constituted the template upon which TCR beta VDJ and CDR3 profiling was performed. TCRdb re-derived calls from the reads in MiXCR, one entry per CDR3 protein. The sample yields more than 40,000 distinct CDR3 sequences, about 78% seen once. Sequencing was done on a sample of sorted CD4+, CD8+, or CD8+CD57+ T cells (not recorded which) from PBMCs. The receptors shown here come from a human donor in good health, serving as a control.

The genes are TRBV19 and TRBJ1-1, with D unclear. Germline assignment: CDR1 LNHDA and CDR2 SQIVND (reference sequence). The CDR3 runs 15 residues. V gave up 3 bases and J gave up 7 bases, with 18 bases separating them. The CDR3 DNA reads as TGTGCCAGTAGTATCTTCCTGGGCAGCGCAAATGAAGCTTTCTTT. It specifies CASSIFLGSANEAFF. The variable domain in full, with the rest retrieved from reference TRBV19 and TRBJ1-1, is DGGITQSPKYLFRKEGQNVTLSCEQNLNHDAMYWYRQDPGQGLRLIYYSQIVNDFQKGDIAEGYSVSREKKESFPLTVTSAQKNPTAFYLCASSIFLGSANEAFFGQGTRLTVV.

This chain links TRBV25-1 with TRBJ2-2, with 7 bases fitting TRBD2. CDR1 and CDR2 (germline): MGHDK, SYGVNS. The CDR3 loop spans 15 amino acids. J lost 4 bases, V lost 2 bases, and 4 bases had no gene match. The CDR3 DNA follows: TGTGCCAGCAGTGAACAATGGGGGGGCACCGGGGAGCTGTTTTTT. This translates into CASSEQWGGTGELFF.

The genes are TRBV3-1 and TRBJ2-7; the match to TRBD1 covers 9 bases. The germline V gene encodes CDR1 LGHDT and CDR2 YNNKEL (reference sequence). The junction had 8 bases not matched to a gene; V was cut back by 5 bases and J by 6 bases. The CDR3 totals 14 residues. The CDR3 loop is CASSSGTGIGEQYF. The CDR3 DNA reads TGTGCCAGCAGCTCCGGGACAGGGATAGGCGAGCAGTACTTC.

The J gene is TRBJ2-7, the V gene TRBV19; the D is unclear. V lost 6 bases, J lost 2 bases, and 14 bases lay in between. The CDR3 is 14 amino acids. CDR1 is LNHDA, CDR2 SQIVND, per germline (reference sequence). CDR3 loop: CASRNPIRPYEQYF. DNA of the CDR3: TGTGCCAGTAGGAATCCGATCAGACCCTACGAGCAGTACTTC.

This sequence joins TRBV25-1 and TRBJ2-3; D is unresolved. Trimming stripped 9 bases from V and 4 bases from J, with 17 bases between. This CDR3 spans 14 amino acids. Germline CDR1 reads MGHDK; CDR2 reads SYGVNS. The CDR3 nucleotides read TGTGCCAGTAGTAACGCAGGCGGCGCAGATACGCAGTATTTT. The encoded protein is CASSNAGGADTQYF.